These 17 T cell receptor beta chains share one sample of origin, sequenced in a study of OX40 agonist ivuxolimab in advanced cancers. Repertoires were generated with immunoSEQ multiplex PCR, while TCRdb's copy carries only in-frame clones and drops some. The sample contains about 86,000 clones, 70% to 90% of which appear only once. The material was CD4+ or CD8+ T cells sorted from blood, obtained in a trial of the OX40 agonist ivuxolimab. The receptor set was obtained from an adult with an advanced solid tumor such as melanoma, head and neck, liver or kidney cancer.

This chain links TRBV5-1 with TRBJ2-3; a weak D match, TRBD1 (7 bases). The CDR3 covers 13 residues. CDR1 SGHRS and CDR2 YFSETQ come from the germline V gene. The V and J ends lost 3 bases and 6 bases respectively, with 11 bases between them. In nucleotides, the CDR3 is TGCGCCAGCAGCTCGGAGGGGGCTGATACGCAGTATTTT. It specifies CASSSEGADTQYF.

This clone was seen only once. The gene calls are TRBV10-1 and TRBJ2-1, with TRBD1 matching over 10 bases. The V and J ends lost 7 bases and 5 bases, in that order; junction bases with no gene match: 8. Germline V gene sequence: CDR1 WNHNN, CDR2 SYGVQD (reference sequence). CDR3 size: 15 residues. In nucleotides, the CDR3 is TGCGCCAGCACCTCCGGGACAGGGGTGAACAATGAGCAGTTCTTC. Residues: CASTSGTGVNNEQFF.

The sample holds a few counts of this clone. This specimen includes other DNA sequences encoding the same CDR3. The chain joins TRBV7-9 to TRBJ2-3; TRBD2 matches at 7 bases. Germline CDR1 and CDR2: SEHNR and FQNEAQ (reference sequence). J gave up 5 bases and V 4 bases, and 0 bases lay outside the gene matches. The CDR3 is 12 residues long. The CDR3 protein is CASSSGGDTQYF. CDR3 sequence (DNA): TGTGCCAGCAGCTCGGGGGGAGATACGCAGTATTTT.

The genes are TRBV30 and TRBJ1-4; TRBD1 matches 8 bases. Germline V gives CDR1 GTSNPN, CDR2 SVGIG (reference sequence). The CDR3 has 14 residues. Trimming took 7 bases from V and 3 from J; bases not matched to a gene: 7. The CDR3 spells CASTGGRANEKLFF. DNA for the CDR3: TGTGCCTCAACAGGGGGAAGGGCTAATGAAAAACTGTTTTTT.

The rearrangement joins TRBV27 to TRBJ1-4; tentatively, D is TRBD1 (5 bases). The V end was cut by 5 bases, the J end by 8 bases, with 15 bases between. Germline CDR1 MNHEY, CDR2 SMNVEV (reference sequence). The CDR3 is 14 residues long. The CDR3 loop is CASSPIRDLEKLFF. DNA for the CDR3: TGTGCCAGCAGTCCCATCCGGGACCTCGAAAAACTGTTTTTT.

The chain combines TRBV7-2 with TRBJ2-7, with D tentatively TRBD1 (7 bases). The V gene's germline CDR1 is SGHTA and CDR2 FQGNSA. V lost 5 bases, J lost 4 bases, and 15 bases lay in between. The CDR3 extends over 14 amino acids. The CDR3 reads CASSRWQGGYEQYF. The CDR3, as DNA: TGTGCCAGCAGCCGTTGGCAGGGGGGATACGAGCAGTACTTC.

This clone has just one count. The chain couples TRBV25-1 to TRBJ1-2; D is unresolved. CDR1 MGHDK and CDR2 SYGVNS come from the germline V gene. Trimming cost V 8 bases and J 3 bases, with 7 bases left between them. The CDR3 contains 11 residues. The CDR3: CASGRDYGYTF. CDR3 DNA sequence: TGTGCCAGCGGACGGGACTATGGCTACACCTTC.

This chain links TRBV28 with TRBJ2-7; 8 bases map to TRBD1. The CDR3 runs to 16 residues. Germline V gives CDR1 MDHEN, CDR2 SYDVKM. Trimming at V came to 6 bases and at J to 5 bases, leaving 15 bases not matched to a gene. The CDR3 loop reads CASRISGRGRRDEQYF. The CDR3 DNA reads as TGTGCCAGCAGGATAAGCGGCAGGGGGCGCCGGGACGAGCAGTACTTC.

This clone was picked up a small number of times. The chain employs TRBV5-1 and TRBJ2-7, with 9 bases lining up with TRBD1. The CDR3 is made up of 14 amino acids. The germline V gene has CDR1 SGHRS and CDR2 YFSETQ. The J segment lost 4 bases and the V segment lost 0 bases, leaving 2 bases of the junction unmatched. The CDR3, as DNA: TGCGCCAGCAGCTTGGATGGGACAGGGTACGAGCAGTACTTC. It translates to CASSLDGTGYEQYF.

The chain joins TRBV7-2 to TRBJ2-5, with 13 bases lining up with TRBD2. The CDR3 is made up of 15 amino acids. J lost 4 bases, V lost 5 bases, and 4 bases had no gene match. The germline CDR1 and CDR2 sequences are SGHTA and FQGNSA. The CDR3 spells CASSKGLAGRETQYF. For the CDR3, the DNA is TGTGCCAGCAGCAAGGGACTAGCGGGGCGAGAGACCCAGTACTTC.

The gene calls are TRBV29-1 and TRBJ1-4; D unclear. Trimming cost V 2 bases and J 10 bases, with 11 bases left between them. Germline CDR1 SQVTM, CDR2 ANQGSEA. This CDR3 is 12 amino acids long. The CDR3 coding sequence is TGCAGCGTTGAAATAATGGAGGGAAAACTGTTTTTT. It is translated as CSVEIMEGKLFF. The entire variable domain, with the rest obtained from reference TRBV29-1 and TRBJ1-4, is as follows: SAVISQKPSRDICQRGTSLTIQCQVDSQVTMMFWYRQQPGQSLTLIATANQGSEATYESGFVIDKFPISRPNLTFSTLTVSNMSPEDSSIYLCSVEIMEGKLFFGSGTQLSVL.

The chain joins TRBV7-9 to TRBJ2-5, with D unclear. Germline CDR1 reads SEHNR; CDR2 reads FQNEAQ (reference sequence). There are 14 residues in the CDR3. V lost 5 bases to trimming and J lost 2 bases, with 12 bases between them. This CDR3 reads CASSPRAFQETQYF. For the CDR3, the DNA is TGTGCCAGCAGCCCAAGGGCATTTCAAGAGACCCAGTACTTC.

The chain uses TRBV6-6 and TRBJ2-7; possible D gene TRBD1, 6 bases. Germline V gene data show CDR1 as MNHNY and CDR2 as SVGAGI (reference sequence). V lost 10 bases and J 6 bases, leaving 22 bases between the germline ends. The CDR3 extends over 14 amino acids. For the CDR3, the DNA is TGTGCCATTACAGGGTCAAGAACCCAAGGCGAGCAGTACTTC. Translated, it gives CAITGSRTQGEQYF.

The V and J genes are TRBV30 and TRBJ1-4, with 7 bases lining up with TRBD1. The V gene's germline CDR1 is GTSNPN and CDR2 SVGIG (reference sequence). The ends lost 0 bases at V and 8 bases at J; junction bases unmatched: 6. This CDR3 has 14 residues. CDR3 sequence (DNA): TGTGCCTGGAGTGTCCGAGGGGGCGCAGAAAAACTGTTTTTT. Translated: CAWSVRGGAEKLFF.

The rearrangement joins TRBV6-5 to TRBJ1-1; D gene uncertain. The V end was cut by 8 bases, the J end by 4 bases, with 14 bases between. The CDR3 has 13 residues. Germline CDR1 and CDR2: MNHEY and SVGAGI. Here the CDR3 reads CASCPILGTEAFF. In DNA, the CDR3 is TGTGCCAGCTGCCCCATCTTGGGCACTGAAGCTTTCTTT.

The rearrangement links TRBV5-1 to TRBJ1-4; D is ambiguous. CDR3 length: 14 residues. Between the trimmed V and J ends, which lost 4 bases and 6 bases, there was a span of 13 bases. Germline V gene sequence: CDR1 SGHRS, CDR2 YFSETQ. The CDR3 here is CASSAIDLDEKLFF. CDR3 in DNA: TGCGCCAGCAGCGCAATCGACTTGGATGAAAAACTGTTTTTT. Full variable domain (rest looked up from reference TRBV5-1 and TRBJ1-4): KAGVTQTPRYLIKTRGQQVTLSCSPISGHRSVSWYQQTPGQGLQFLFEYFSETQRNKGNFPGRFSGRQFSNSRSEMNVSTLELGDSALYLCASSAIDLDEKLFFGSGTQLSVL.

This chain connects TRBV7-3 to TRBJ1-2; D remains unclear. V shed 1 base and J shed 4 bases, with 13 bases lying between them. Germline V gene data show CDR1 as SGHTA and CDR2 as FQGTGA. The CDR3 is 15 amino acids. CDR3 DNA sequence: TGTGCCAGCAGCTTAAGTCCGGGGTCGGGCTATGGCTACACCTTC. Its translation is CASSLSPGSGYGYTF.